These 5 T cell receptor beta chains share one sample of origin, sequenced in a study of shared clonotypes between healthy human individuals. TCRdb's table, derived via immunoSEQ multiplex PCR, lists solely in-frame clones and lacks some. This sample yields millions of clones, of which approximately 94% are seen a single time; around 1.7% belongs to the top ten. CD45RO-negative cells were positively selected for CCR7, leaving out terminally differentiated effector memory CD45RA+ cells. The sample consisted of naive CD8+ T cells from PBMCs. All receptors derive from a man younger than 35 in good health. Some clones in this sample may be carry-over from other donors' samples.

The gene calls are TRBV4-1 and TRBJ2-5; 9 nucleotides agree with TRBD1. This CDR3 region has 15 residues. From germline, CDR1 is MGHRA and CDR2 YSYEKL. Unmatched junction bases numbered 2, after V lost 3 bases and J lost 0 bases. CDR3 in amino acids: CASSHTGGDQETQYF. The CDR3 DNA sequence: TGCGCCAGCAGCCACACAGGGGGCGACCAAGAGACCCAGTACTTC.

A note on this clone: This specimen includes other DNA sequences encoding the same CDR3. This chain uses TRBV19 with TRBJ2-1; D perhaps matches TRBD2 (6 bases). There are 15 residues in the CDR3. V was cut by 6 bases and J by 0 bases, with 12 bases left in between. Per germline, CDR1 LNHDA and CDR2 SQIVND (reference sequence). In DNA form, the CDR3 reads TGTGCCAGTAGCCCCGGGGGAAGCTCCTACAATGAGCAGTTCTTC. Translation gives CASSPGGSSYNEQFF.

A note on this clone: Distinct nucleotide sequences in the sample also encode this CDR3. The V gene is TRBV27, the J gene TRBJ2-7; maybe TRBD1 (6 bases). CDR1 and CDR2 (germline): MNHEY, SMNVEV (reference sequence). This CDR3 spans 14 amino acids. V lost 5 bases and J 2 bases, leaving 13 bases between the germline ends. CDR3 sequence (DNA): TGTGCCAGCAGTCCGACAGGCCCGGCCTACGAGCAGTACTTC. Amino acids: CASSPTGPAYEQYF.

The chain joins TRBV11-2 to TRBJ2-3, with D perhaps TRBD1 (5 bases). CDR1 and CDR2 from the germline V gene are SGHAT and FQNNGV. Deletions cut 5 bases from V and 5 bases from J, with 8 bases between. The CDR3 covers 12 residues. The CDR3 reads CASSQGKDTQYF. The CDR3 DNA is TGTGCCAGCAGCCAGGGCAAAGATACGCAGTATTTT.

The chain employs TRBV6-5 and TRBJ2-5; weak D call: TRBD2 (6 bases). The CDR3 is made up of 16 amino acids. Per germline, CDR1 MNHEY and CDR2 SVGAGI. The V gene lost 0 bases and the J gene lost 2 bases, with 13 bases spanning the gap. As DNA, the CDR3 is TGTGCCAGCAGTTACTCGATAACGGGGGTTCAAGAGACCCAGTACTTC. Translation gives CASSYSITGVQETQYF.